The rows below give T cell receptor beta chains drawn from one sample of a study of blood T cell repertoires in COVID-19. Measured with immunoSEQ multiplex PCR; TCRdb has only the in-frame clones, and not every one. Here the sample spans under 350,000 clones, about 85% being singletons. Input material: peripheral blood. These receptors were taken from a human donor in a cohort sampled during active COVID-19. CDR3s include the opening cysteine and the closing phenylalanine or tryptophan. The D gene is left open where the match is weak. Where a row states a size, it is once, few, many or the class of an expanded clone; other rows omit it.

abundance	d_gene	v_gene	j_gene	CDR3aa	CDR3nt
.	TRBD2	TRBV19	TRBJ2-1	CASSGGLAGASSYNEQFF	TGTGCCAGTAGTGGGGGACTAGCGGGAGCCAGCTCCTACAATGAGCAGTTCTTC
once	TRBD2	TRBV5-1	TRBJ2-1	CASSLGDYSYEQFF	TGCGCCAGCAGCTTGGGGGACTATTCTTATGAGCAGTTCTTC
many	TRBD2	TRBV7-8	TRBJ2-1	CASSLREGLAVYNEQFF	TGTGCCAGCAGCTTAAGGGAGGGACTAGCGGTCTACAATGAGCAGTTCTTC
.	TRBD1	TRBV18	TRBJ1-4	CASSKGALNEKLFF	TGTGCCAGCTCTAAGGGGGCCCTTAATGAAAAACTGTTTTTT
.	.	TRBV19	TRBJ1-5	CASSMEGNSNQPQHF	TGTGCCAGTAGTATGGAGGGGAACAGCAATCAGCCCCAGCATTTT
many	.	TRBV18	TRBJ2-1	CASSPYPSSGEQFF	TGTGCCAGCTCACCATACCCGAGCTCCGGTGAGCAGTTCTTC
.	TRBD1	TRBV3-1/TRBV3-2	TRBJ1-2	CASSQRQGIYGYTF	TGTGCCAGCAGCCAGAGACAGGGGATTTATGGCTACACCTTC
.	.	TRBV12-5	TRBJ2-5	CASGSSRGEGTQYF	TGTGCTAGTGGTTCCAGTCGGGGAGAGGGGACCCAGTACTTC
.	.	TRBV27	TRBJ2-3	CASRTQPTDTQYF	TGTGCCAGCAGGACACAACCCACAGATACGCAGTATTTT
few	.	TRBV3-1/TRBV3-2	TRBJ2-1	CASSRFNRNEQFF	TGTGCCAGCAGCCGGTTTAATCGGAATGAGCAGTTCTTC
once	.	TRBV21-1	TRBJ1-1	CAFSTPPSDPLTGGIGVNTEAFF	TGTGCCTTCTCCACCCCCCCGAGCGACCCTCTAACAGGGGGTATAGGGGTGAACACTGAAGCTTTCTTT
.	.	TRBV6-1	TRBJ2-1	CASSEELRGYSYNEQFF	TGTGCCAGCAGTGAAGAACTTAGAGGGTACTCCTACAATGAGCAGTTCTTC
few	.	TRBV11-2	TRBJ1-2	CASSYGTPRWKDYGYTF	TGTGCCAGCAGCTACGGAACCCCCAGGTGGAAGGACTATGGCTACACCTTC
.	TRBD2	TRBV9	TRBJ2-1	CASSVSLAGNEQFF	TGTGCCAGCAGCGTTTCACTAGCGGGGAATGAGCAGTTCTTC
.	.	TRBV27	TRBJ1-2	CASSFSGKVDGYTF	TGTGCCAGCAGTTTTTCAGGGAAGGTTGATGGCTACACCTTC
.	TRBD2	TRBV5-4	TRBJ2-7	CASSYSGSAREQYF	TGTGCCAGCAGCTATAGCGGGAGTGCTCGCGAGCAGTACTTC
.	TRBD2	TRBV7-3	TRBJ2-1	CASSSIPLAGGMNEQFF	TGTGCCAGCAGCTCGATACCGCTAGCGGGAGGTATGAATGAGCAGTTCTTC
.	TRBD2	TRBV5-1	TRBJ2-3	CASSLGPGLAVQDTQYF	TGCGCCAGCAGCCTGGGACCGGGGCTAGCGGTCCAGGATACGCAGTATTTT
once	TRBD2	TRBV2	TRBJ2-1	CASRRGSGRGDEQFF	TGTGCCAGCAGGAGGGGTAGCGGGAGGGGCGATGAGCAGTTCTTC
.	TRBD2	TRBV9	TRBJ2-5	CASSVGGRAPETQYF	TGTGCCAGCAGCGTTGGCGGGAGGGCCCCAGAGACCCAGTACTTC
.	TRBD1	TRBV10-1	TRBJ2-2	CASRAGGTGELFF	TGCGCCAGCAGGGCAGGGGGAACCGGGGAGCTGTTTTTT
.	TRBD2	TRBV15	TRBJ2-2	CATSASTSGRAPGELFF	TGTGCCACCAGCGCCTCGACTAGCGGGAGGGCCCCCGGGGAGCTGTTTTTT
.	.	TRBV11-2	TRBJ1-1	CASSSSLGGGGTEAFF	TGTGCCAGCAGCTCAAGTTTGGGGGGGGGAGGCACTGAAGCTTTCTTT
.	TRBD1	TRBV3-1/TRBV3-2	TRBJ2-7	CASSAQGLDYEQYF	TGTGCCAGCAGCGCACAGGGGTTAGACTACGAGCAGTACTTC
.	TRBD2	TRBV7-3	TRBJ2-3	CASSLGRAGPDTQYF	TGTGCCAGCAGCTTAGGGAGGGCCGGCCCAGATACGCAGTATTTT
few	.	TRBV19	TRBJ2-3	CASSEESTDTQYF	TGTGCCAGTAGCGAAGAGAGCACAGATACGCAGTATTTT
many	TRBD2	TRBV19	TRBJ2-7	CASRWPGGNEQYF	TGTGCCAGTAGATGGCCGGGGGGTAACGAGCAGTACTTC
.	TRBD1	TRBV28	TRBJ1-2	CASSQGQGNYGYTF	TGTGCCAGCAGTCAGGGACAGGGGAACTATGGCTACACCTTC
.	.	TRBV5-8	TRBJ1-5	CASSNRRSNQPQHF	TGTGCCAGCAGCAACCGGAGGAGCAATCAGCCCCAGCATTTT
once	TRBD2	TRBV6-1	TRBJ2-1	CASSEDAGGYNEQFF	TGTGCCAGCAGTGAAGATGCGGGAGGCTACAATGAGCAGTTCTTC
.	TRBD1	TRBV5-5	TRBJ1-5	CASSLAVTGIQPQHF	TGTGCCAGCAGCTTGGCCGTGACAGGGATTCAGCCCCAGCATTTT
.	TRBD2	TRBV4-1	TRBJ2-1	CASSQENSGITREQFF	TGCGCCAGCAGCCAAGAGAATAGCGGGATAACTCGCGAGCAGTTCTTC
.	.	TRBV5-1	TRBJ1-3	CASRIRGESNTIYF	TGCGCCAGCAGGATACGGGGGGAATCCAACACCATATATTTT
.	TRBD1	TRBV9	TRBJ2-5	CASSVQTGPQETQYF	TGTGCCAGCAGCGTCCAGACAGGGCCTCAAGAGACCCAGTACTTC
once	TRBD1	TRBV28	TRBJ2-1	CASSLAGGILYEQFF	TGTGCCAGCAGTTTAGCAGGGGGCATCCTCTATGAGCAGTTCTTC
.	TRBD2	TRBV30	TRBJ2-1	CAWGEETGLAGVSYNEQFF	TGTGCCTGGGGGGAGGAAACGGGACTAGCGGGAGTCTCCTACAATGAGCAGTTCTTC
.	.	TRBV2	TRBJ2-7	CASTESYEQYF	TGTGCCAGCACCGAGTCCTACGAGCAGTACTTC
.	.	TRBV30	TRBJ1-5	CAWSRGSNQPQHF	TGTGCCTGGAGTAGGGGTAGCAATCAGCCCCAGCATTTT
.	.	TRBV5-4	TRBJ2-4	CASSLEGVRNIQYF	TGTGCCAGCAGCTTGGAGGGGGTAAGGAACATTCAGTACTTC
.	TRBD1	TRBV10-2	TRBJ1-1	CASADRVGATEAFF	TGCGCCAGCGCAGACAGGGTTGGGGCCACTGAAGCTTTCTTT
few	.	TRBV25-1	TRBJ1-1	CASSERRDTEAFF	TGTGCCAGCAGTGAACGGAGGGACACTGAAGCTTTCTTT
few	TRBD2	TRBV4-3	TRBJ2-2	CASSQHSGSNTGELFF	TGCGCCAGCAGCCAACATAGCGGGAGTAACACCGGGGAGCTGTTTTTT
.	.	TRBV27	TRBJ2-7	CASSFSGGYEQYF	TGTGCCAGCAGTTTTTCTGGAGGATACGAGCAGTACTTC
.	TRBD2	TRBV5-8	TRBJ2-3	CASSLARTSASGNTDTQYF	TGTGCCAGCAGCTTGGCCAGGACGTCCGCTAGCGGCAACACAGATACGCAGTATTTT
.	TRBD2	TRBV3-1/TRBV3-2	TRBJ2-1	CASSQTPTSGRARTYNEQFF	TGTGCCAGCAGCCAGACCCCGACTAGCGGGAGGGCCCGGACATACAATGAGCAGTTCTTC
.	.	TRBV5-1	TRBJ2-1	CASSFSQEQFF	TGCGCCAGCAGCTTTTCACAGGAGCAGTTCTTC
.	TRBD1	TRBV18	TRBJ2-7	CASSRDSSYEQYF	TGTGCCAGCTCTCGGGACAGTTCCTACGAGCAGTACTTC
.	.	TRBV3-1/TRBV3-2	TRBJ1-2	CASSPITGTSRGYTF	TGTGCCAGCAGCCCGATCACCGGGACATCTAGAGGCTACACCTTC
.	TRBD1	TRBV28	TRBJ2-7	CASQDREDPYEQYF	TGTGCCAGCCAAGACAGGGAAGACCCCTACGAGCAGTACTTC
.	TRBD1	TRBV28	TRBJ1-2	CASSRQGTVGYTF	TGTGCCAGCAGTCGACAGGGAACTGTCGGCTACACCTTC
few	.	TRBV6-6	TRBJ1-1	CASSTLRGLGNTEAFF	TGTGCCAGCAGTACACTAAGGGGGTTGGGGAACACTGAAGCTTTCTTT
.	.	TRBV18	TRBJ2-1	CASSPARDNEQFF	TGTGCCAGCTCACCAGCCAGGGACAATGAGCAGTTCTTC
.	.	TRBV27	TRBJ1-1	CASSGPGQQYTEAFF	TGTGCCAGCAGTGGACCGGGACAACAGTACACTGAAGCTTTCTTT
few	.	TRBV5-6	TRBJ2-7	CASSLDRQLTYEQYF	TGTGCCAGCAGCTTGGATCGACAGTTGACCTACGAGCAGTACTTC
.	TRBD2	TRBV4-2	TRBJ2-1	CASSQPLRGRANNEQFF	TGTGCCAGCAGCCAACCCCTCCGCGGGAGGGCCAACAATGAGCAGTTCTTC
once	TRBD2	TRBV30	TRBJ2-2	CAWGLGLAYGELFF	TGTGCCTGGGGATTGGGACTAGCTTACGGGGAGCTGTTTTTT
.	TRBD1	TRBV15	TRBJ2-1	CATSKRQGWGNEQFF	TGTGCCACCAGCAAAAGACAGGGGTGGGGAAATGAGCAGTTCTTC
.	.	TRBV18	TRBJ2-5	CASSPFDSSLRETQYF	TGTGCCAGCTCACCGTTCGACAGCTCATTAAGAGAGACCCAGTACTTC